The next 25 T cell receptor beta chains were all read from a single sample in a study of shared clonotypes between healthy human individuals. TCRdb's copy holds only in-frame clones and misses some; the assay was immunoSEQ multiplex PCR. The table includes 2 million to 2.5 million clones, more than 85% detected once. The sample taken for sequencing was naive CD4+ T cells from PBMCs. Indicated subset: CD45RA+ positively selected. These receptors all come from a man younger than 35 in good health. Some clones in this sample may be carry-over from other donors' samples.

The chain carries TRBV5-1 and TRBJ2-6, with D tentatively TRBD1 (6 bases). Trimming pared 5 bases from V and 2 bases from J, leaving 11 bases between. CDR3 size: 15 residues. From germline, CDR1 is SGHRS and CDR2 YFSETQ. CDR3 nucleotides: TGCGCCAGCAGGACAGGCTTTACTGGGGCCAACGTCCTGACTTTC. Translation: CASRTGFTGANVLTF.

A note on this clone: Other nucleotide sequences from this sample produce the same CDR3. CDR3 region: CASSLMGLADNEQFF. Here the CDR3 DNA reads TGTGCCAGCAGCTTAATGGGGCTAGCGGACAATGAGCAGTTCTTC. This rearrangement joins TRBV7-3 to TRBJ2-1; 7 nucleotides match TRBD2. With 1 base clipped from V and 5 bases from J, the junction kept 5 bases outside the gene matches. CDR3 length: 15 residues. Germline lookup yields CDR1 SGHTA and CDR2 FQGTGA.

The chain is built from TRBV7-3 and TRBJ2-2, with D unresolved. The CDR3 length is 16 residues. Trimming left V 2 bases short and J 0 bases short, with 10 bases between. Germline V gene data show CDR1 as SGHTA and CDR2 as FQGTGA. The CDR3 protein is CASSLVRSANTGELFF. Here the CDR3 DNA reads TGTGCCAGCAGCTTAGTTCGGTCCGCGAACACCGGGGAGCTGTTTTTT. Full variable domain (outside the CDR3, taken from reference TRBV7-3 and TRBJ2-2): GAGVSQTPSNKVTEKGKYVELRCDPISGHTALYWYRQSLGQGPEFLIYFQGTGAADDSGLPNDRFFAVRPEGSVSTLKIQRTERGDSAVYLCASSLVRSANTGELFFGEGSRLTVL.

This sequence joins TRBV7-3 and TRBJ2-7, with D unresolved. The ends were cut back, 3 bases at V and 3 bases at J, with 12 bases in the middle. The V gene's germline CDR1 is SGHTA and CDR2 FQGTGA. The CDR3 runs 14 residues. The CDR3 is CASSFQSGNYEQYF. The CDR3 bases are TGTGCCAGCAGCTTCCAAAGTGGGAACTACGAGCAGTACTTC.

The genes are TRBV5-1 and TRBJ2-3; 7 positions match TRBD1. Germline V gives CDR1 SGHRS, CDR2 YFSETQ. The V and J ends lost 3 bases and 0 bases, in that order; junction bases with no gene match: 7. CDR3 size: 16 residues. Here the CDR3 DNA reads TGCGCCAGCAGCTGGGGGACAGCAGACAGCACAGATACGCAGTATTTT. This translates into CASSWGTADSTDTQYF.

This clone occurred once. The chain couples TRBV15 to TRBJ2-4, with D tentatively TRBD2 (6 bases). Trimming took off 3 bases at V and 0 bases at J, with 18 bases between the two ends. This CDR3 contains 18 residues. In germline, CDR1 is LNHNV, CDR2 YYDKDF (reference sequence). Here the CDR3 reads CATSRGGSDRLAKNIQYF. CDR3 coding DNA: TGTGCCACCAGCAGGGGAGGCTCAGATCGTTTAGCCAAAAACATTCAGTACTTC.

This chain joins TRBV9 and TRBJ2-7; maybe TRBD1 (6 bases). With 2 bases removed from V and 3 bases from J, the gap between germline ends came to 12 bases. CDR1 SGDLS and CDR2 YYNGEE come from the germline V gene. The CDR3 is 14 residues long. The CDR3 loop reads CASSVQGTHYEQYF. CDR3 bases: TGTGCCAGCAGCGTCCAGGGGACCCACTACGAGCAGTACTTC.

As for this clone: The same CDR3 arises from other DNA sequences in this sample as well. The genes are TRBV5-1 and TRBJ2-2; D unresolved. Trimming took 0 bases from V and 8 from J, leaving 11 bases between them. CDR3 size: 14 residues. Looked up from germline, CDR1 is SGHRS and CDR2 is YFSETQ. The CDR3 reads CASSLGLVPGELFF. CDR3 sequence (DNA): TGCGCCAGCAGCTTGGGTCTTGTTCCGGGGGAGCTGTTTTTT.

This chain joins TRBV28 and TRBJ1-4; 10 bases align to TRBD1. This CDR3 is 15 amino acids long. CDR1 and CDR2 from the germline V gene are MDHEN and SYDVKM. Trimming cost V 6 bases and J 6 bases; bases outside gene matches: 7. The CDR3: CASSSGGTGDEKLFF. Here the CDR3 DNA reads TGTGCCAGCAGCTCCGGGGGGACAGGGGATGAAAAACTGTTTTTT.

A word on this clone: A read error may be the cause here, since a much bigger clone is one base away. The sample contains more than one DNA sequence encoding this CDR3. This rearrangement joins TRBV9 to TRBJ1-1; possible D gene TRBD1, 5 bases. Germline CDR1 is SGDLS and CDR2 is YYNGEE. V gave up 0 bases and J gave up 3 bases, with 6 bases separating them. This CDR3 comprises 13 residues. The CDR3 DNA follows: TGTGCCAGCAGCGTAGCGGGGGACACTGAAGCTTTCTTT. Its translation: CASSVAGDTEAFF.

This chain joins TRBV5-8 and TRBJ1-5, with no clear D. The germline V gene encodes CDR1 SGHTS and CDR2 YDEGEE. This CDR3 contains 14 residues. The V and J ends lost 4 bases and 4 bases respectively, with 12 bases between them. CDR3 sequence (DNA): TGTGCCAGCAGCACGGACGGACGAAATCAGCCCCAGCATTTT. Amino acid sequence: CASSTDGRNQPQHF.

This clone was recorded only once. The gene calls are TRBV28 and TRBJ2-1; tentatively, D is TRBD2 (5 bases). The CDR3 consists of 19 residues. CDR1 MDHEN and CDR2 SYDVKM come from the germline V gene. Trimming removed 6 bases from V and 0 bases from J, with 24 bases in between. In DNA, the CDR3 is TGTGCCAGCAGCCATAATCGGGGAATAGCCACCAGCTCCTACAATGAGCAGTTCTTC. This gives the protein CASSHNRGIATSSYNEQFF.

The genes are TRBV19 and TRBJ2-1; 8 bases line up with TRBD1. Unmatched junction bases numbered 10, after V lost 6 bases and J lost 0 bases. This CDR3 is 17 amino acids long. The germline V gene encodes CDR1 LNHDA and CDR2 SQIVND (reference sequence). CDR3 DNA sequence: TGTGCCAGTAGGCCCAGGGGGACAGGCGCCTCCTACAATGAGCAGTTCTTC. Protein product: CASRPRGTGASYNEQFF.

The rearrangement links TRBV19 to TRBJ2-3; D remains unclear. This CDR3 contains 14 residues. The V end lost 10 bases, the J end lost 0 bases, and 14 bases lay between the germline ends. Germline V CDR1 and CDR2: LNHDA, SQIVND (reference sequence). The CDR3: CATSVQLSTDTQYF. The CDR3 coding sequence is TGTGCCACCTCCGTGCAGCTGAGCACAGATACGCAGTATTTT.

This chain joins TRBV19 and TRBJ2-3, with D possibly matching TRBD2 (6 bases). V lost 4 bases and J lost 2, with 22 bases in between. CDR1 and CDR2 (germline): LNHDA, SQIVND (reference sequence). The CDR3 extends over 18 amino acids. CDR3 protein: CASSKRRLGTRITDTQYF. In DNA, the CDR3 is TGTGCCAGTAGTAAGCGCCGACTAGGAACTAGGATCACAGATACGCAGTATTTT. Combining the CDR3 with reference TRBV19 and TRBJ2-3 gives the whole variable domain DGGITQSPKYLFRKEGQNVTLSCEQNLNHDAMYWYRQDPGQGLRLIYYSQIVNDFQKGDIAEGYSVSREKKESFPLTVTSAQKNPTAFYLCASSKRRLGTRITDTQYFGPGTRLTVL.

The chain uses TRBV28 and TRBJ1-3; TRBD1 might be the D (6 bases). Trimming took 6 bases from V and 6 from J, leaving 15 bases between them. This CDR3 comprises 14 residues. Germline V gene sequence: CDR1 MDHEN, CDR2 SYDVKM. The CDR3 loop is CASRRDTGENTIYF. The CDR3 DNA reads as TGTGCCAGCAGACGGGACACGGGGGAAAACACCATATATTTT.

The rearrangement links TRBV9 to TRBJ2-5, with D perhaps given as TRBD1 or TRBD2 (5 bases each). CDR1 and CDR2 (germline): SGDLS, YYNGEE. The CDR3 loop spans 18 amino acids. Trimming took off 0 bases at V and 0 bases at J, with 18 bases between the two ends. CDR3 nucleotide sequence: TGTGCCAGCAGCGTAGCTACGAGTAGGGGACGGAACCAAGAGACCCAGTACTTC. It codes for CASSVATSRGRNQETQYF. The variable domain in full, with the rest retrieved from reference TRBV9 and TRBJ2-5, is DSGVTQTPKHLITATGQRVTLRCSPRSGDLSVYWYQQSLDQGLQFLIQYYNGEERAKGNILERFSAQQFPDLHSELNLSSLELGDSALYFCASSVATSRGRNQETQYFGPGTRLLVL.

The genes are TRBV7-9 and TRBJ2-5; D is unclear. The CDR3 is 13 amino acids. CDR1 and CDR2 from the germline V gene are SEHNR and FQNEAQ (reference sequence). Trimming shortened V by 10 bases and J by 1 base, and 13 bases separated the two germline ends. The DNA of the CDR3 is TGTGCCACCCTCCACCCTACCCAAGAGACCCAGTACTTC. Encoded protein: CATLHPTQETQYF.

The sample holds one count of this clone. The chain recombines TRBV2 with TRBJ2-5, with 9 bases that match TRBD1. CDR1 is SNHLY and CDR2 is FYNNEI in the germline V gene. V was pared by 5 bases and J by 5 bases, with 6 bases of the junction left unmatched. The CDR3 loop spans 14 amino acids. CDR3 nucleotide sequence: TGTGCCAGCAGTAAACAGGGGGCGGCGGAGACCCAGTACTTC. Translated, it gives CASSKQGAAETQYF.

V usage is TRBV5-4 and J usage is TRBJ2-3; 10 bases are a match to TRBD1. The junction had 11 bases not matched to a gene; V was cut back by 3 bases and J by 4 bases. CDR3 size: 17 residues. CDR1 is SGHNT and CDR2 is YYREEE in the germline V gene (reference sequence). The CDR3 DNA is TGTGCCAGCAGCTCTGGACAGGGGGTTTTCATCGCAGATACGCAGTATTTT. Protein sequence: CASSSGQGVFIADTQYF.

With regard to this clone: Other DNA sequences of this sample code for an identical CDR3. This rearrangement joins TRBV2 to TRBJ1-1; no clear D. Germline assignment: CDR1 SNHLY and CDR2 FYNNEI. The CDR3 runs to 13 residues. The germline V and J ends were trimmed by 2 bases and 1 base, with 5 bases remaining between them. The CDR3 reads CASSESGNTEAFF. For the CDR3, the DNA is TGTGCCAGCAGTGAATCTGGGAACACTGAAGCTTTCTTT.

The chain links TRBV29-1 to TRBJ2-7; D is ambiguous. The V and J ends lost 6 bases and 0 bases respectively, with 9 bases between them. The CDR3 contains 12 residues. The V gene's germline CDR1 is SQVTM and CDR2 ANQGSEA. For the CDR3, the DNA is TGCAGCGTGAGGTACGGCTCCTACGAGCAGTACTTC. It translates to CSVRYGSYEQYF.

The rearrangement links TRBV5-1 to TRBJ1-4; D not resolved. The CDR3 runs 15 residues. The V end was cut by 1 base, the J end by 5 bases, with 12 bases between. CDR1 is SGHRS, CDR2 YFSETQ, per germline. DNA of the CDR3: TGCGCCAGCAGCTTGTCTCCCTCCGGGAATGAAAAACTGTTTTTT. Translation gives CASSLSPSGNEKLFF.

The rearrangement links TRBV6-5 to TRBJ1-2, with TRBD1 matching 8 bases. This CDR3 is 12 amino acids long. Germline values: CDR1 MNHEY, CDR2 SVGAGI. After removal of 8 bases from V and 10 bases from J, the junction contained 9 bases not matched to a gene. The CDR3 loop reads CASSGTGDTYTF. CDR3 in DNA: TGTGCCAGCTCCGGGACAGGAGACACCTACACCTTC.

This clone appeared once. The gene calls are TRBV6-1 and TRBJ1-2, with unresolved D. The length of the CDR3 is 15 residues. Trimming shortened V by 1 base and J by 3 bases, and 12 bases separated the two germline ends. Looked up from germline, CDR1 is MNHNS and CDR2 is SASEGT. CDR3 loop: CASSEVAGRDYGYTF. CDR3 nucleotides: TGTGCCAGCAGTGAAGTAGCCGGCAGAGACTATGGCTACACCTTC.